A single sample is the source of the 20 T cell receptor beta chains below, sequenced in a study of beta chain features in type 1 diabetes. The study's findings and limits: Among patients with Type 1 diabetes, TCRB CDR3s were moderately but significantly shorter in every one of the four CD4+ subsets.

The antigens these receptors bind are not known. Of the isolated RNA, all was reverse transcribed, and so the sequenced material was expressed TCRB transcripts. Method: immunoSEQ multiplex PCR; TCRdb's copy keeps in-frame clones and lacks some. The data show some 290,000 clones, around an eighth seen once. The sequenced material came from naive CD4+ T cells from blood. These receptors were taken from a man aged 30 to 39 with type 1 diabetes.

In its sample, this clone was seen a few times. The rearrangement joins TRBV4-3 to TRBJ2-7; TRBD2 matches 8 bases. The CDR3 length is 16 residues. Germline V CDR1 and CDR2: LGHNA, YSLEER. V trimming: 3 bases; J trimming: 1 base; junction bases outside the gene matches: 8. The CDR3 reads CASSQEAGDKSYEQYF. The CDR3, as DNA: TGCGCCAGCAGCCAGGAAGCGGGAGACAAGTCCTACGAGCAGTACTTC.

The chain employs TRBV11-2 and TRBJ2-3; D is possibly TRBD2 (5 bases). Per the germline V gene, CDR1 is SGHAT and CDR2 is FQNNGV. Trimming pared 5 bases from V and 5 bases from J, leaving 8 bases between. CDR3 length equals 12 residues. The CDR3 bases are TGTGCCAGCAGCATAAGCGGAGATACGCAGTATTTT. Protein sequence: CASSISGDTQYF.

The chain uses TRBV13 and TRBJ2-2, with 12 bases aligning to TRBD2. Trimming cost V 5 bases and J 5 bases; bases outside gene matches: 6. The CDR3 runs to 16 residues. Per the germline V gene, CDR1 is PRHDT and CDR2 is FYEKMQ (reference sequence). CDR3 loop: CASSPGTSGWTGELFF. DNA of the CDR3: TGTGCCAGCAGCCCCGGGACTAGCGGGTGGACCGGGGAGCTGTTTTTT.

J is TRBJ1-1 and V is TRBV30; D uncertain. The CDR3 spans 12 residues. The V gene lost 4 bases and the J gene lost 3 bases, with 9 bases spanning the gap. Germline V gene data show CDR1 as GTSNPN and CDR2 as SVGIG (reference sequence). The CDR3 region has the DNA TGTGCCTGGATCCCGGGATACACTGAAGCTTTCTTT. Translating it yields CAWIPGYTEAFF. Together with reference TRBV30 and TRBJ1-1, the CDR3 gives the full variable domain: SQTIHQWPATLVQPVGSPLSLECTVEGTSNPNLYWYRQAAGRGLQLLFYSVGIGQISSEVPQNLSASRPQDRQFILSSKKLLLSDSGFYLCAWIPGYTEAFFGQGTRLTVV.

The chain combines TRBV9 with TRBJ1-1; TRBD1 is a possible D gene (5 bases). This CDR3 contains 14 residues. The ends were cut back, 4 bases at V and 3 bases at J, with 13 bases in the middle. The V gene's germline CDR1 is SGDLS and CDR2 YYNGEE. CDR3 in DNA: TGTGCCAGCAGCACCCACGGGGGAGACACTGAAGCTTTCTTT. This encodes CASSTHGGDTEAFF.

This clone was counted between two and nine times. The V and J genes are TRBV6-6 and TRBJ2-7, with TRBD2 as a possible D gene (6 bases). Trimming took 6 bases from V and 3 from J, leaving 12 bases between them. CDR3 size: 13 residues. From germline, CDR1 is MNHNY and CDR2 SVGAGI (reference sequence). In DNA, the CDR3 is TGTGCCAGCAGCGCGGGGTTGCTCTACGAGCAGTACTTC. Translating gives CASSAGLLYEQYF.

This clone turned up a few times. The chain uses TRBV7-9 and TRBJ2-7; D is undetermined. The germline CDR1 and CDR2 sequences are SEHNR and FQNEAQ (reference sequence). The CDR3 length is 11 residues. V shed 1 base and J shed 5 bases, with 3 bases lying between them. The CDR3 loop reads CASSLVDEQYF. The DNA of the CDR3 is TGTGCCAGCAGCTTAGTAGACGAGCAGTACTTC.

V gene TRBV28 combines with J gene TRBJ2-5, with D hard to call. Looked up from germline, CDR1 is MDHEN and CDR2 is SYDVKM. Trimming removed 2 bases at V and 3 bases at J, with 7 bases between. This CDR3 is built from 13 residues. The chain's CDR3 is CASSLTAKETQYF. The CDR3 region has the DNA TGTGCCAGCAGTTTAACAGCCAAAGAGACCCAGTACTTC. Full variable domain (remainder filled in from reference TRBV28 and TRBJ2-5): DVKVTQSSRYLVKRTGEKVFLECVQDMDHENMFWYRQDPGLGLRLIYFSYDVKMKEKGDIPEGYSVSREKKERFSLILESASTNQTSMYLCASSLTAKETQYFGPGTRLLVL.

This clone was found a few times. The V call is TRBV7-9, the J call TRBJ1-1, with a tentative D call TRBD1 (5 bases). CDR3 length: 15 residues. The V and J ends lost 1 base and 4 bases respectively, with 13 bases between them. Germline lookup yields CDR1 SEHNR and CDR2 FQNEAQ (reference sequence). CDR3 DNA: TGTGCCAGCAGCTTAGAGGTCCAGGGTGGCACTGAAGCTTTCTTT. Translation: CASSLEVQGGTEAFF.

The chain links TRBV9 to TRBJ2-7, with 8 bases aligning to TRBD2. The germline CDR1 and CDR2 sequences are SGDLS and YYNGEE. The CDR3 consists of 14 residues. Trimming took 2 bases from V and 3 from J; bases not matched to a gene: 4. The CDR3 DNA reads as TGTGCCAGCAGCGTCGGTAGCGGGAACTACGAGCAGTACTTC. Translated: CASSVGSGNYEQYF.

This clone was seen more than once but under ten times. The V and J genes are TRBV18 and TRBJ1-4; D is uncertain. The CDR3 covers 16 residues. Germline values: CDR1 KGHSH, CDR2 LQKENI. Trimming pared 4 bases from V and 5 bases from J, leaving 17 bases between. The CDR3 DNA is TGTGCCAGCTCACTAACCGGTCCAGGAATAAATGAAAAACTGTTTTTT. It specifies CASSLTGPGINEKLFF.

This clone was picked up a small number of times. V usage is TRBV2 and J usage is TRBJ2-5, with TRBD1 matching 9 bases. Trimming cost V 7 bases and J 5 bases; bases outside gene matches: 8. The CDR3 is made up of 14 amino acids. CDR1 and CDR2 from the germline V gene are SNHLY and FYNNEI. The CDR3 loop is CASNRGLSGETQYF. The CDR3 region has the DNA TGTGCCAGCAACAGGGGGCTCTCGGGGGAGACCCAGTACTTC.

This chain joins TRBV23-1 and TRBJ1-2, with 8 bases matching TRBD1. TRBV23-1 is marked as an open reading frame, function uncertain. Germline trimming cut 0 bases from V and 2 bases from J; bases unmatched to any gene: 14. The CDR3 covers 19 residues. The CDR3 sequence: CASSQSGPPDRDRNYGYTF. CDR3 bases: TGCGCCAGCAGTCAATCCGGCCCCCCGGACAGGGACAGGAACTATGGCTACACCTTC.

The chain has TRBV5-1 and TRBJ1-4, with 7 bases fitting TRBD1. Germline CDR1 SGHRS, CDR2 YFSETQ. This CDR3 comprises 17 residues. Losses at the gene ends were 0 bases for V and 6 bases for J; bases not matched to a gene: 11. CDR3 sequence reads: CASSLERQGKSYEKLFF. CDR3 DNA: TGCGCCAGCAGCTTGGAACGACAGGGAAAGTCTTATGAAAAACTGTTTTTT.

V is TRBV6-6 and J is TRBJ2-2, with 8 bases fitting TRBD2. This CDR3 contains 16 residues. Trimming cost V 3 bases and J 5 bases; bases outside gene matches: 8. The germline gives CDR1 MNHNY, CDR2 SVGAGI (reference sequence). DNA of the CDR3: TGTGCCAGCAGTTATGGCCCTGCGGGAGGAACCGGGGAGCTGTTTTTT. This sequence encodes CASSYGPAGGTGELFF.

The rearrangement links TRBV5-4 to TRBJ2-5; D might be TRBD2 (5 bases). Germline V gene data show CDR1 as SGHNT and CDR2 as YYREEE (reference sequence). V lost 2 bases, J lost 5 bases, and 16 bases lay in between. The CDR3 has 15 amino acids. The CDR3 coding sequence is TGTGCCAGCAGCTTCCCCGAGGGCTCCCGGGAGACCCAGTACTTC. This codes for CASSFPEGSRETQYF.

The chain joins TRBV7-2 to TRBJ2-5; TRBD2 matches 8 bases. CDR1 and CDR2 from the germline V gene are SGHTA and FQGNSA. The CDR3 is 16 amino acids. J lost 1 base, V lost 0 bases, and 4 bases had no gene match. The CDR3 DNA is TGTGCCAGCAGCTTAGCGACTAGCGCTATCCAAGAGACCCAGTACTTC. Translated, it gives CASSLATSAIQETQYF.

The V call is TRBV6-5, the J call TRBJ1-2; weak D call: TRBD1 (5 bases). V was shortened by 6 bases and J by 3 bases, with 14 bases between the two germline ends. CDR1 and CDR2 (germline): MNHEY, SVGAGI. CDR3 length: 14 residues. The CDR3 nucleotides read TGTGCCAGCAGAAACACAGGCAGCTACTATGGCTACACCTTC. This gives the protein CASRNTGSYYGYTF.

The V call is TRBV5-6, the J call TRBJ2-5; 9 bases match TRBD2. In germline, CDR1 is SGHDT, CDR2 YYEEEE. Germline trimming cut 1 base from V and 2 bases from J; bases unmatched to any gene: 3. This CDR3 region has 15 residues. The CDR3 region is CASSLLLAGQETQYF. Here the CDR3 DNA reads TGTGCCAGCAGCTTGCTCCTAGCGGGACAAGAGACCCAGTACTTC. Drawing the rest from reference TRBV5-6 and TRBJ2-5, the complete variable domain is DAGVTQSPTHLIKTRGQQVTLRCSPKSGHDTVSWYQQALGQGPQFIFQYYEEEERQRGNFPDRFSGHQFPNYSSELNVNALLLGDSALYLCASSLLLAGQETQYFGPGTRLLVL.

V usage is TRBV28 and J usage is TRBJ1-2; D is undetermined. Germline assignment: CDR1 MDHEN and CDR2 SYDVKM. CDR3 length equals 12 residues. Trimming took 2 bases from V and 7 from J, leaving 8 bases between them. The CDR3 sequence is CASSLAHRGYTF. The CDR3 region has the DNA TGTGCCAGCAGTTTAGCACATCGTGGCTACACCTTC.